This entry is about one T cell receptor (beta chain). The antigen is undetermined. This sample is part of a study of response to subunit inactivated influenza vaccine. Germline V gene sequence: CDR1 SQVTM, CDR2 ANQGSEA. V was pared by 1 base and J by 1 base, with 4 bases of the junction left unmatched. The CDR3 contains 15 residues. TCRdb reprocessed the RT-PCR reads via MiXCR and lists one record per CDR3 protein. The sample holds roughly 520,000 distinct CDR3 sequences, less than 30% seen once. Findings and caveats of the study: The authors suggested that few new T cells are recruited per seasonal influenza vaccination.

Material: CD4+ T cells sorted from PBMCs, obtained more than 4 days after vaccination. This chain joins TRBV29-1 and TRBJ1-2; 9 nucleotides line up with TRBD1. This clonotype was obtained from a man aged 50 to 60 who received an inactivated influenza vaccine. The CDR3 nucleotides read TGCAGCGTTGAAGTGTGGGACAGGGTTAACTATGGCTACACCTTC. As protein: CSVEVWDRVNYGYTF. The variable domain in full, with the rest retrieved from reference TRBV29-1 and TRBJ1-2, is SAVISQKPSRDICQRGTSLTIQCQVDSQVTMMFWYRQQPGQSLTLIATANQGSEATYESGFVIDKFPISRPNLTFSTLTVSNMSPEDSSIYLCSVEVWDRVNYGYTFGSGTRLTVV.